A single sample gave rise to the 28 T cell receptor beta chains below, sequenced in a study of cytomegalovirus exposure and HLA in healthy donors. The PCR was carried out with 60 Vbeta primers and 13 Jbeta primers. Libraries were prepared by immunoSEQ multiplex PCR; TCRdb keeps only in-frame clonotypes and omits some of them. The sample yields 90,000 to 120,000 clones, around a tenth seen once. Sequenced input: PBMCs. These receptors all come from a man between 40 and 49 years old in good health and CMV-seropositive.

J is TRBJ1-5 and V is TRBV10-3; the D gene is possibly TRBD1 (5 bases). V was clipped by 2 bases and J by 3 bases, with 8 bases between them. CDR3 length: 14 amino acids. From germline, CDR1 is ENHRY and CDR2 SYGVKD. The CDR3 region has the DNA TGTGCCATCAGTGAGCGGGGGTACAATCAGCCCCAGCATTTT. It yields the protein CAISERGYNQPQHF.

The rearrangement uses TRBV10-3 and TRBJ2-6; TRBD2 aligns across 9 bases. Germline assignment: CDR1 ENHRY and CDR2 SYGVKD. V gave up 1 base and J gave up 0 bases; unmatched junction bases: 4. The CDR3 covers 18 residues. The CDR3 bases are TGTGCCATCAGTGAGTTTGCTAGCGGGACCTCTGGGGCCAACGTCCTGACTTTC. Its translation: CAISEFASGTSGANVLTF.

This sequence joins TRBV4-2 and TRBJ2-7; no clear D gene. The CDR3 contains 14 residues. Looked up from germline, CDR1 is LGHNA and CDR2 is YNFKEQ. Trimming took 1 base from V and 2 from J, leaving 9 bases between them. The CDR3 DNA reads as TGTGCCAGCAGCCAAGCCGGCGGAACCTACGAGCAGTACTTC. As protein: CASSQAGGTYEQYF.

This clone has only a few counts. V is TRBV29-1 and J is TRBJ1-2; TRBD1 might be the D (5 bases). The V end was cut by 6 bases, the J end by 3 bases, with 8 bases between. Germline loops: CDR1 SQVTM, CDR2 ANQGSEA. The CDR3 totals 11 residues. CDR3 nucleotide sequence: TGCAGCGTACAGGAACACTATGGCTACACCTTC. Protein sequence: CSVQEHYGYTF.

This clone was observed a handful of times. The chain is built from TRBV30 and TRBJ2-7, with 11 bases fitting TRBD1. In germline, CDR1 is GTSNPN, CDR2 SVGIG (reference sequence). The CDR3 spans 14 residues. The V segment lost 1 base and the J segment 4 bases; nucleotides outside the gene matches: 3. CDR3 coding DNA: TGTGCCTGGAGTGCAGGACAGGGGGCGTACGAGCAGTACTTC. Its translation is CAWSAGQGAYEQYF.

The sample holds a few counts of this clone. The V gene is TRBV6-5, the J gene TRBJ2-1, with TRBD1 as a possible D gene (5 bases). The CDR3 covers 16 residues. V lost 1 base to trimming and J lost 7 bases, with 17 bases between them. Germline V lookup: CDR1 MNHEY, CDR2 SVGAGI. CDR3 residues: CASSYYRLDRRNEQFF. The CDR3 region has the DNA TGTGCCAGCAGTTACTACAGGCTGGACCGTCGGAATGAGCAGTTCTTC.

The chain combines TRBV7-6 with TRBJ2-1; possible D gene TRBD2, 6 bases. V gave up 5 bases and J gave up 0 bases, with 11 bases separating them. Germline assignment: CDR1 SGHVS and CDR2 FNYEAQ. The CDR3 covers 15 residues. CDR3 in DNA: TGTGCCAGCAGCCAACTAGCAGGCTCCTACAATGAGCAGTTCTTC. Its protein is CASSQLAGSYNEQFF.

This chain's CDR3 is CASGGRDNSYEQYF. The CDR3 coding sequence is TGTGCCAGCGGCGGTCGGGACAACTCCTACGAGCAGTACTTC. V usage is TRBV6-1 and J usage is TRBJ2-7, with a possible D match to TRBD1 (6 bases). Germline-derived CDR1 and CDR2 are MNHNS and SASEGT. The CDR3 is made up of 14 amino acids. The V gene lost 8 bases and the J gene lost 0 bases, with 14 bases spanning the gap.

This clone was observed a few times. The chain employs TRBV5-6 and TRBJ2-7; maybe TRBD1 (5 bases). With 4 bases removed from V and 6 bases from J, the gap between germline ends came to 14 bases. Germline V gene lookup returns CDR1 SGHDT and CDR2 YYEEEE. The CDR3 has 13 residues. DNA for the CDR3: TGTGCCAGCAGCCTCAGACAGTTTCGCGAGCAGTACTTC. Protein: CASSLRQFREQYF.

This clone was seen only a few times. V gene TRBV19 combines with J gene TRBJ1-5; 7 bases match TRBD1. This CDR3 spans 12 amino acids. V gave up 7 bases and J gave up 9 bases; unmatched junction bases: 6. Germline assignment: CDR1 LNHDA and CDR2 SQIVND (reference sequence). CDR3 sequence: CASTQTGPPQHF. CDR3 in DNA: TGTGCCAGTACTCAGACAGGGCCGCCCCAGCATTTT. The variable domain in full, with the rest retrieved from reference TRBV19 and TRBJ1-5, is DGGITQSPKYLFRKEGQNVTLSCEQNLNHDAMYWYRQDPGQGLRLIYYSQIVNDFQKGDIAEGYSVSREKKESFPLTVTSAQKNPTAFYLCASTQTGPPQHFGDGTRLSIL.

This clone was seen more than once but under ten times. The chain couples TRBV6-1 to TRBJ1-1; TRBD1 matches at 9 bases. Germline V gene data show CDR1 as MNHNS and CDR2 as SASEGT. V trimming: 6 bases; J trimming: 5 bases; junction bases outside the gene matches: 10. The CDR3 extends over 15 amino acids. CDR3 DNA sequence: TGTGCCAGCAGAGATACAGGGGGCGCAAGAACTGAAGCTTTCTTT. Its protein product is CASRDTGGARTEAFF.

This clone turned up a few times. The chain recombines TRBV10-3 with TRBJ1-1; possibly TRBD1 for D (5 bases). Germline lookup yields CDR1 ENHRY and CDR2 SYGVKD. The CDR3 has 15 amino acids. Trimming removed 0 bases from V and 1 base from J, with 9 bases in between. CDR3 coding DNA: TGTGCCATCAGTGAGTCACCAGGGCAGAACACTGAAGCTTTCTTT. This codes for CAISESPGQNTEAFF.

The chain joins TRBV7-3 to TRBJ1-1; weak D call: TRBD1 (5 bases). The CDR3 is 14 amino acids. Germline values: CDR1 SGHTA, CDR2 FQGTGA. Trimming removed 3 bases at V and 1 base at J, with 9 bases between. CDR3 region: CASSFGQTNTEAFF. The CDR3 DNA reads TGTGCCAGCAGCTTTGGACAAACGAACACTGAAGCTTTCTTT.

This clone was seen only a few times. The rearrangement links TRBV4-1 to TRBJ2-4; a possible D gene is TRBD1 (6 bases). Germline CDR1 reads MGHRA; CDR2 reads YSYEKL. CDR3 length equals 15 residues. V dropped 1 base and J dropped 7 bases, with 14 bases sitting between them. In DNA form, the CDR3 reads TGCGCCAGCAGCCAAGCCCCGTGGACAGTGAACATTCAGTACTTC. Translated: CASSQAPWTVNIQYF.

This clone occurred a few times. This sample includes further DNA sequences coding for the same CDR3. J is TRBJ1-5 and V is TRBV9; D ambiguous. CDR1 and CDR2 from the germline V gene are SGDLS and YYNGEE. V lost 0 bases and J lost 6, with 7 bases in between. This CDR3 region has 13 residues. The CDR3 protein is CASSVDGVQPQHF. In DNA, the CDR3 is TGTGCCAGCAGCGTAGACGGAGTTCAGCCCCAGCATTTT. Together with reference TRBV9 and TRBJ1-5, the CDR3 gives the full variable domain: DSGVTQTPKHLITATGQRVTLRCSPRSGDLSVYWYQQSLDQGLQFLIQYYNGEERAKGNILERFSAQQFPDLHSELNLSSLELGDSALYFCASSVDGVQPQHFGDGTRLSIL.

The gene calls are TRBV5-1 and TRBJ2-7, with TRBD1 matching over 9 bases. After removal of 5 bases from V and 3 bases from J, the junction contained 6 bases not matched to a gene. The CDR3 runs to 14 residues. Germline V gives CDR1 SGHRS, CDR2 YFSETQ. The CDR3, as DNA: TGCGCCAGCAGTCAAAGGACAGGGGACTACGAGCAGTACTTC. Protein product: CASSQRTGDYEQYF.

This clone was counted a few times. The genes are TRBV28 and TRBJ2-5; TRBD2 matches 7 bases. V lost 10 bases, J lost 2 bases, and 10 bases stayed unmatched. This CDR3 region has 14 residues. Germline V gene sequence: CDR1 MDHEN, CDR2 SYDVKM. The CDR3 bases are TGTGCCACCAACCTGCTAGCGGCTCAAGAGACCCAGTACTTC. This gives the protein CATNLLAAQETQYF.

The rearrangement joins TRBV28 to TRBJ1-4; possible D gene TRBD1, 6 bases. Germline V gives CDR1 MDHEN, CDR2 SYDVKM. CDR3 length equals 15 residues. The V gene lost 5 bases and the J gene lost 8 bases, with 18 bases spanning the gap. CDR3 region: CASSSPGGQGEKLFF. DNA of the CDR3: TGTGCCAGCAGTAGCCCCGGGGGGCAAGGGGAAAAACTGTTTTTT.

There are many counts of this clone. The chain joins TRBV9 to TRBJ2-2, with TRBD1 matching over 9 bases. The V gene's germline CDR1 is SGDLS and CDR2 YYNGEE. The CDR3 contains 14 residues. With 4 bases clipped from V and 6 bases from J, the junction kept 4 bases outside the gene matches. The DNA of the CDR3 is TGTGCCAGCAGCCCAACAGGGGGCGCCGGGGAGCTGTTTTTT. Encoded protein: CASSPTGGAGELFF.

The J gene is TRBJ2-3, the V gene TRBV7-9; the match to TRBD1 covers 8 bases. This CDR3 comprises 15 residues. The germline gives CDR1 SEHNR, CDR2 FQNEAQ (reference sequence). Unmatched junction bases numbered 8, after V lost 4 bases and J lost 5 bases. The CDR3 region has the DNA TGTGCCAGCAGCTCCCGGGACAGGATGGTAGATACGCAGTATTTT. This sequence encodes CASSSRDRMVDTQYF.

The chain links TRBV7-8 to TRBJ2-3, with a tentative D call TRBD2 (6 bases). From germline, CDR1 is SGHVS and CDR2 FQNEAQ. The V end lost 7 bases, the J end lost 0 bases, and 14 bases lay between the germline ends. The CDR3 length is 15 residues. The CDR3 coding sequence is TGTGCCAGCACCCCCGGGGGATGGAGCACAGATACGCAGTATTTT. Amino acids: CASTPGGWSTDTQYF.

J is TRBJ2-7 and V is TRBV4-1; 11 bases line up with TRBD2. This CDR3 region has 13 residues. Germline CDR1 and CDR2: MGHRA and YSYEKL. After removal of 4 bases from V and 6 bases from J, the junction contained 2 bases not matched to a gene. The CDR3 loop reads CASSLGTSGEQYF. In nucleotides, the CDR3 is TGCGCCAGCAGCCTTGGGACTAGCGGCGAGCAGTACTTC.

A word on this clone: A read error may account for a junction end that differs from germline. The J gene is TRBJ2-5, the V gene TRBV6-1, with TRBD2 matching 8 bases. CDR1 and CDR2 from the germline V gene are MNHNS and SASEGT. The CDR3 loop spans 16 amino acids. The CDR3 is CAGSEMDTGGGETQYF. The CDR3 DNA reads as TGTGCCGGCAGTGAAATGGATACGGGGGGGGGAGAGACCCAGTACTTC.

V is TRBV7-2 and J is TRBJ1-3; 7 nucleotides align to TRBD1. V shed 5 bases, J shed 2 bases, and the junction held 0 bases outside the gene matches. Germline loops: CDR1 SGHTA, CDR2 FQGNSA. This CDR3 has 13 amino acids. CDR3 bases: TGTGCCAGCAGCACAGGGGCTGGAAACACCATATATTTT. It codes for CASSTGAGNTIYF.

The J gene is TRBJ1-1, the V gene TRBV29-1, with a weak D call TRBD1 (6 bases). Germline values: CDR1 SQVTM, CDR2 ANQGSEA. The CDR3 covers 14 residues. V lost 6 bases to trimming and J lost 5 bases, with 19 bases between them. CDR3 sequence reads: CSVGRGGARTEAFF. The CDR3 DNA reads TGCAGCGTGGGGAGGGGGGGGGCACGAACTGAAGCTTTCTTT.

This clone appeared a few times. The V and J genes are TRBV5-6 and TRBJ2-5; a possible D gene is TRBD1 (5 bases). CDR1 is SGHDT and CDR2 is YYEEEE in the germline V gene. Trimming stripped 6 bases from V and 2 bases from J, with 14 bases between. The CDR3 runs 14 residues. The CDR3, as DNA: TGTGCCAGCACCTTCCTGGGGCAGCAAGAGACCCAGTACTTC. Translated, it gives CASTFLGQQETQYF.

This chain uses TRBV28 with TRBJ1-4; D perhaps matches TRBD1 (6 bases). Germline CDR1 and CDR2: MDHEN and SYDVKM. Trimming removed 3 bases at V and 4 bases at J, with 15 bases between. The CDR3 is made up of 16 amino acids. The CDR3 here is CASSFGRQVYNEKLFF. Written as DNA, the CDR3 is TGTGCCAGCAGTTTCGGCAGACAGGTGTATAATGAAAAACTGTTTTTT.

V is TRBV27 and J is TRBJ2-1; no firm D call. There are 16 residues in the CDR3. Germline CDR1 reads MNHEY; CDR2 reads SMNVEV (reference sequence). V was shortened by 3 bases and J by 0 bases, with 12 bases between the two germline ends. The CDR3 DNA reads TGTGCCAGCAGTTTTTCGCGGAGTACCTCCTACAATGAGCAGTTCTTC. Protein sequence: CASSFSRSTSYNEQFF.